This T cell receptor beta chain was recovered during a study of a mutant IDH1 vaccine in newly diagnosed glioma. Study background: Vaccines were begun 4-6 weeks after radiotherapy alone, or with temozolomide cycles.

The table lists this clone with a few counts. What it recognizes is unknown. V lost 3 bases to trimming and J lost 5 bases; unmatched junction nucleotides: 4. CDR1 and CDR2 from the germline V gene are PRHDT and FYEKMQ (reference sequence). The CDR3 has 14 amino acids. Clones were sequenced by immunoSEQ multiplex PCR, and TCRdb holds only the in-frame ones, with some missing. The table records fewer than 65,000 clones, roughly four fifths of them present only once. Sample time point: week 5, during vaccination. Each dose of the vaccine consisted of 300 ug of mutant IDH1 20-mer peptide, with topical imiquimod. Donors harbored newly found WHO grade 3 or 4 IDH1-mutant, ATRX-lost astrocytomas.

The sequence was obtained from a man aged 25-45 years with glioma. This specimen was PBMCs, taken from a glioma patient whose treatment included an IDH1 peptide vaccine. This chain connects TRBV13 to TRBJ1-2, with 9 positions matching TRBD1. The CDR3 loop reads CASSFQTGGYGYTF. As DNA, the CDR3 is TGTGCCAGCAGCTTCCAGACAGGGGGTTATGGCTACACCTTC.